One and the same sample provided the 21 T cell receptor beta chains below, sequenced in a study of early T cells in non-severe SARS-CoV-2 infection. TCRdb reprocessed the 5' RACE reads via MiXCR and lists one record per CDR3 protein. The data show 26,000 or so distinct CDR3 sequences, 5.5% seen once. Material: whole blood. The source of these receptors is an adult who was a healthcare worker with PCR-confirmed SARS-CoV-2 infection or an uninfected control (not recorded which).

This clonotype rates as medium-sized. DNA for the CDR3: TGTGCCAGCAGCCATCCGGGACAGTCCTACGAGCAGTACTTC. It encodes CASSHPGQSYEQYF. V usage is TRBV11-2 and J usage is TRBJ2-7, with TRBD1 matching over 7 bases. Germline CDR1 and CDR2: SGHAT and FQNNGV. The CDR3 has 14 amino acids. With 5 bases clipped from V and 1 base from J, the junction kept 5 bases outside the gene matches.

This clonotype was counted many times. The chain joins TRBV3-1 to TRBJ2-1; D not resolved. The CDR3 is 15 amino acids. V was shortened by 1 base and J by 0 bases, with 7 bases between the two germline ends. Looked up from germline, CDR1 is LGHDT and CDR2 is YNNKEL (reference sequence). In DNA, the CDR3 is TGTGCCAGCAGCCAAGTGCATAGCTCCTACAATGAGCAGTTCTTC. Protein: CASSQVHSSYNEQFF.

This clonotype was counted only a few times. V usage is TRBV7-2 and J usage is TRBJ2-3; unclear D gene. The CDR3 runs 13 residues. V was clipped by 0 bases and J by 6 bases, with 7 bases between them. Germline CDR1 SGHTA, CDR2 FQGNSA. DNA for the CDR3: TGTGCCAGCAGCTTAGCCCTGGCCGATACGCAGTATTTT. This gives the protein CASSLALADTQYF.

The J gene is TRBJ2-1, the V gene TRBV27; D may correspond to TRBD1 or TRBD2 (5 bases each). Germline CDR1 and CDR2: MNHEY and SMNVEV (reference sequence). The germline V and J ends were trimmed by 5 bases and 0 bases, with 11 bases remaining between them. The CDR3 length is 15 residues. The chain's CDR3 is CASSPWGSSYNEQFF. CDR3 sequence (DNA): TGTGCCAGCAGTCCCTGGGGGAGCTCCTACAATGAGCAGTTCTTC.

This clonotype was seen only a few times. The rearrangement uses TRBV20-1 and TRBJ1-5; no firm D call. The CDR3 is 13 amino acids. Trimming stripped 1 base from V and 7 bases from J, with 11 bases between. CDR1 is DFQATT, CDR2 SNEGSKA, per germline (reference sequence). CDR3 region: CSARARQYQPQHF. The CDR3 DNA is TGCAGTGCTAGAGCCAGGCAGTACCAGCCCCAGCATTTT.

The CDR3 is CASSLALISGSQAFF. The CDR3 DNA follows: TGTGCCAGCAGCTTAGCGTTAATATCAGGGAGCCAAGCTTTCTTT. V gene TRBV7-2 combines with J gene TRBJ1-1, with D possibly TRBD1 on 5 matching bases. V was trimmed by 0 bases and J by 9 bases, leaving 17 bases between them. Germline values: CDR1 SGHTA, CDR2 FQGNSA. The CDR3 is 15 amino acids.

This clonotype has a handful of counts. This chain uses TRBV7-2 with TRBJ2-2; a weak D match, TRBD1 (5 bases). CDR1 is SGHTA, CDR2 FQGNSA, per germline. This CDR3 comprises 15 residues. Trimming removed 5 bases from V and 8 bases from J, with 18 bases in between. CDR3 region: CASSRQSRAAGELFF. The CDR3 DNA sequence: TGTGCCAGCAGCCGGCAGAGCAGGGCAGCAGGGGAGCTGTTTTTT.

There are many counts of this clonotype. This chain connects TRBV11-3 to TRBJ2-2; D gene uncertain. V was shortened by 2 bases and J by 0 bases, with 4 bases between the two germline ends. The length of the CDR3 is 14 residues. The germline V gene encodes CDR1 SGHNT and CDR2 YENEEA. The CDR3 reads CASSLRPNTGELFF. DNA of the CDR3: TGTGCCAGCAGCTTACGGCCGAACACCGGGGAGCTGTTTTTT. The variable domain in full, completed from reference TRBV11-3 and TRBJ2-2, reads EAGVVQSPRYKIIEKKQPVAFWCNPISGHNTLYWYLQNLGQGPELLIRYENEEAVDDSQLPKDRFSAERLKGVDSTLKIQPAELGDSAVYLCASSLRPNTGELFFGEGSRLTVL.

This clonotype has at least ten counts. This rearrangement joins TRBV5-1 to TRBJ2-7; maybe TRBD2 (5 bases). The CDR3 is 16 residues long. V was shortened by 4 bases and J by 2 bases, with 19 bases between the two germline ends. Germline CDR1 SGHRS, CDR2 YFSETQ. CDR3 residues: CASSHGEILVPYEQYF. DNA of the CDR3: TGCGCCAGCAGCCACGGGGAAATACTAGTTCCCTACGAGCAGTACTTC.

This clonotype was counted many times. In nucleotides, the CDR3 is TGTGCCAGTAGTATGGGCCTCTTCCTTGGCACCGGGGAGCTGTTTTTT. Protein: CASSMGLFLGTGELFF. The chain has TRBV19 and TRBJ2-2; D unclear. This CDR3 is 16 amino acids long. Germline V gives CDR1 LNHDA, CDR2 SQIVND (reference sequence). V was clipped by 3 bases and J by 4 bases, with 15 bases between them.

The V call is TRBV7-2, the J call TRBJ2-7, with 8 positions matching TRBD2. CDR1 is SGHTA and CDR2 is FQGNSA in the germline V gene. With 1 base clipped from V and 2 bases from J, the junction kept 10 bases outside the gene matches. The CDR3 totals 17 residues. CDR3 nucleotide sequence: TGTGCCAGCAGCTTAGGTTGGGCGGGGGGCCCTCCCTACGAGCAGTACTTC. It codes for CASSLGWAGGPPYEQYF.

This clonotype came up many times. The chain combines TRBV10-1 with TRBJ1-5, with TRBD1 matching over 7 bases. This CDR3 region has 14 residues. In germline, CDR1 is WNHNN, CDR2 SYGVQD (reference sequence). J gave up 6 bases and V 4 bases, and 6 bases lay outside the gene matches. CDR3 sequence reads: CASSAQGQGQPQHF. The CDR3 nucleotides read TGCGCCAGCAGTGCACAGGGGCAAGGTCAGCCCCAGCATTTT.

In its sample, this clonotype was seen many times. The chain's CDR3 is CASSSDRGRESPLHF. Here the CDR3 DNA reads TGTGCCAGCAGCTCGGACAGGGGGCGAGAGTCACCCCTCCACTTT. The chain recombines TRBV7-2 with TRBJ1-6, with TRBD1 identical over 11 bases. The J segment lost 10 bases and the V segment lost 4 bases, leaving 6 bases of the junction unmatched. Germline V gene data show CDR1 as SGHTA and CDR2 as FQGNSA. This CDR3 region has 15 residues.

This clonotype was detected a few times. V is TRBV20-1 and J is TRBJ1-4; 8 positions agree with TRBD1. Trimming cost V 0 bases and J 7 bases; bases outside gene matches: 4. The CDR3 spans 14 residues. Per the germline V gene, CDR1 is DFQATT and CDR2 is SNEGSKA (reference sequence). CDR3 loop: CSAREGQGAEKLFF. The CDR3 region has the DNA TGCAGTGCTAGAGAGGGGCAGGGGGCTGAAAAACTGTTTTTT.

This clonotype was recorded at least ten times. CDR3 nucleotide sequence: TGTGCCACCATCGAGCGTTGGGGGAACACTGAAGCTTTCTTT. Encoded protein: CATIERWGNTEAFF. The rearrangement joins TRBV6-2 or TRBV6-3 to TRBJ1-1, with D unclear. Deletions cut 10 bases from V and 1 base from J, with 16 bases between. This CDR3 spans 14 amino acids. Per germline, CDR1 MNHEY and CDR2 SVGEGT.

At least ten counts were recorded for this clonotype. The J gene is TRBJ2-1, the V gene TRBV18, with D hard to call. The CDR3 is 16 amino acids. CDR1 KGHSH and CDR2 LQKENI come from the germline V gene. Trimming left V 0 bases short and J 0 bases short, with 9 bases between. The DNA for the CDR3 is TGTGCCAGCTCACCACCGGTCAGATACTCCTACAATGAGCAGTTCTTC. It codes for CASSPPVRYSYNEQFF.

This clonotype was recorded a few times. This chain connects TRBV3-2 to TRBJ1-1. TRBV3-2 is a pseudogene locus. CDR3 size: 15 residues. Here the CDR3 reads CASSQHEAANTEAFF. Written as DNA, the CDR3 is TGTGCCAGCAGCCAACACGAGGCAGCGAACACTGAAGCTTTCTTT.

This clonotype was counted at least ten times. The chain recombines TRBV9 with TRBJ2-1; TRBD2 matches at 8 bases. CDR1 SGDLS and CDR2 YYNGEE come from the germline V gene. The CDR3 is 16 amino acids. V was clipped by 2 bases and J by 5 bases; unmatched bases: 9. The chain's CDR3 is CASSVNRQRGNNEQFF. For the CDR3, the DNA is TGTGCCAGCAGCGTTAACCGCCAGCGGGGGAACAATGAGCAGTTCTTC. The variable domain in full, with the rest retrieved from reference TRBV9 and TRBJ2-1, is DSGVTQTPKHLITATGQRVTLRCSPRSGDLSVYWYQQSLDQGLQFLIQYYNGEERAKGNILERFSAQQFPDLHSELNLSSLELGDSALYFCASSVNRQRGNNEQFFGPGTRLTVL.

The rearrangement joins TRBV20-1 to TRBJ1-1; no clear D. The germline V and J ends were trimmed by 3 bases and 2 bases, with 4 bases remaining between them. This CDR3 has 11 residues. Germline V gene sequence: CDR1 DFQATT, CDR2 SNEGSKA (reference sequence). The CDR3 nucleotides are TGCAGTGCTAGCCCTAACACTGAAGCTTTCTTT. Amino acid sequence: CSASPNTEAFF.

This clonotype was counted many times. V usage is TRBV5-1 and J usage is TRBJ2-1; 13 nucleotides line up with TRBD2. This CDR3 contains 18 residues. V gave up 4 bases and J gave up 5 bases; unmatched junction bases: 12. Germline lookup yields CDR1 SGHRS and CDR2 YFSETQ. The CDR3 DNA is TGCGCCAGCAGCCCCGGGACTAGCGGGACCCGACCTAACAATGAGCAGTTCTTC. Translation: CASSPGTSGTRPNNEQFF.

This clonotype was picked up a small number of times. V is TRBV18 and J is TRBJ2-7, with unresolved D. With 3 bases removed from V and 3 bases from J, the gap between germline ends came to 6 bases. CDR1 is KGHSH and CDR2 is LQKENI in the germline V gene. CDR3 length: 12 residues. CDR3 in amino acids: CASSPDRYEQYF. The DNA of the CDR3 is TGTGCCAGCTCACCGGATCGCTACGAGCAGTACTTC.